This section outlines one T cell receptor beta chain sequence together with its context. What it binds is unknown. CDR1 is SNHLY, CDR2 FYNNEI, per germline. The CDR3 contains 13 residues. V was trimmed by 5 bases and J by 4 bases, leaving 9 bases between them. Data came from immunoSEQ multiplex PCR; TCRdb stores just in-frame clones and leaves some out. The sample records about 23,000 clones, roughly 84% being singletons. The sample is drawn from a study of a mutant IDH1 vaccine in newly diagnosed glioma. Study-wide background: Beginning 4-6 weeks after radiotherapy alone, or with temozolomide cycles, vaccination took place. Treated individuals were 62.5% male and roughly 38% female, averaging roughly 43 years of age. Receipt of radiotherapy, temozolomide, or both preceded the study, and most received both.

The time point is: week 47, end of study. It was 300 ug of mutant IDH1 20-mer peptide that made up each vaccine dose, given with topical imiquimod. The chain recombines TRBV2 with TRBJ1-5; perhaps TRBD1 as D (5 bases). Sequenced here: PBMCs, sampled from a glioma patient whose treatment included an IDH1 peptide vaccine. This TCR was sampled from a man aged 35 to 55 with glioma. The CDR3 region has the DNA TGTGCCAGCAGTTCCAGGGTTAATCAGCCCCAGCATTTT. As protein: CASSSRVNQPQHF.